This TCR beta chain was found in a study of T cell responses to AZD1222 COVID-19 vaccine (dated by TCRdb to the early 2020s). Background on the whole study: A total of 233 trial participants underwent TCR sequencing, of whom under 220 had received two doses of AZD1222 and around 26 had received two doses of the MenACWY control vaccine. Enrollment into the trials was organized by age into subgroups of 18-55, 56-69 and 70-plus years, and those subgroups contained roughly 140, 27 and 60 TCR-sequenced participants, respectively. Points the paper makes about the study in general: Because no samples from the day 14 peak response were available, repertoires could be characterized only after the peak T cell response. After two AZD1222 doses, spike-specific TCR breadth and depth were significantly higher than at day 0 and than in MenACWY recipients. Participants were mostly white British, with more females than males. The authors suggested clonal diversity may have been underestimated. Epitopes outside the regions mutated in the B.1.351 and B.1.1.7 variants were reportedly recognized by nearly half of the unique spike-specific TCRs. Vaccine-associated CD4 TCRs spanned the whole spike protein, with dominant responses in regions 160-218 and 743-854. Only a handful of AZD1222 recipients were SARS-CoV-2 seropositive at baseline, limiting conclusions about previously exposed vaccinees. In the small 56-69-year group, the increase in depth fell short of significance, most likely because of low power.

The germline V gene gives CDR1 as MDHEN and CDR2 as SYDVKM. Reading from cysteine to phenylalanine, the CDR3 counts 14 amino acids. The DNA shown is the 42-base CDR3, in frame from base 1. V was cut back by 6 bases and J by 4 bases, leaving a gap of 14 bases between them. This clone was recorded a few times. The antigen it binds to is not known. No base qualities exist here, and no much larger clone lies one base off it. Reading the label with the study, this specimen's time point is: baseline before first vaccination. The treatment or condition label corresponds to: meningococcal conjugate vaccine given as trial control. Samples from vaccinated people were obtained from the UK trials COV001 and COV002, which included a single-blind randomized controlled phase 2/3 trial of AZD1222 (ChAdOx1 nCoV-19) in healthy adults. For TCRbeta chain sequencing, PBMC samples from trial participants were taken at day 0 and at day 28 after the second dose.

The CDR3 regions of human TCRbeta chains were analyzed by immunosequencing. The published analysis was carried out like this. TCRs in the repertoires were compared against a reference library of SARS-CoV-2-specific TCRs that had been generated with the MIRA antigen-specificity platform. Breadth meant the fraction of unique TCRs that were SARS-CoV-2-associated, whereas depth meant the fraction of total T cells that were SARS-CoV-2-associated. Using the MIRA data, every spike-specific TCR was mapped to the spike region that the TCR reacted to and assigned to either a CD4 or a CD8 class. Log10-transformed breadth and depth values were compared by one-way ANOVA with Sidak's multiple comparisons tests. TCRdb holds this immuneACCESS table with in-frame rearrangements only. Some clones are missing; in checked studies, unresolved V genes explain under half, and the rest has no known cause. The V and J calls and clone size come from that table; D and trimming were worked out from the DNA. Here the sample has roughly 120,000 clones; approximately 85% occur a single time. The ten largest make up 3% to 4.5% of the sample.

This material consisted of peripheral blood, taken on day 0 of MenACWY control vaccination. This clonotype originated in an adult in good health. The chain uses TRBV28 and TRBJ2-3, with TRBD2 tentatively as D gene (5 bases match). The DNA sequence is given as TGTGCCAGCAGGCTGGTGGGGAGACCAGATACGCAGTATTTT. Its amino acids are CASRLVGRPDTQYF.